The rows below give T cell receptor beta chains drawn from one sample of a study of blood T cell repertoires in COVID-19. Using immunoSEQ multiplex PCR, the repertoire was profiled, and TCRdb retains in-frame clones only, with some absent. The data hold about 200,000 clones, with 90% observed a single time. Sequences were obtained from peripheral blood. These receptors all stem from a man aged 45-60 years with acute or convalescent COVID-19. CDR3s include the opening cysteine and the closing phenylalanine or tryptophan. The order of the fields is J gene, clone size, V gene, D gene, CDR3 DNA, CDR3 protein. D genes are given only for firm matches. Not every row has a clone size; where given, it reads once, few, many or a size class.

j_call: TRBJ1-1
clone_size: -
v_call: TRBV5-1
d_call: TRBD1
cdr3_nt: TGCGCCAGCAGCTTGGCCTATCGGGACAGGGGTAGTGAAGCTTTCTTT
cdr3_aa: CASSLAYRDRGSEAFF

j_call: TRBJ2-4
clone_size: -
v_call: TRBV18
d_call: -
cdr3_nt: TGTGCCAGCTCACTGAACACATTCGCCCTAGCCAAAAACATTCAGTACTTC
cdr3_aa: CASSLNTFALAKNIQYF

j_call: TRBJ2-3
clone_size: -
v_call: TRBV28
d_call: TRBD1
cdr3_nt: TGTGCCAGCAGTTTTTTAGAGGGGGCCTACACAGATACGCAGTATTTT
cdr3_aa: CASSFLEGAYTDTQYF

j_call: TRBJ2-7
clone_size: -
v_call: TRBV4-1
d_call: TRBD1
cdr3_nt: TGCGCCAGCAGCCAAGCAGGGGGCGACACTGGGGCCGGCGAGCAGTACTTC
cdr3_aa: CASSQAGGDTGAGEQYF

j_call: TRBJ1-4
clone_size: -
v_call: TRBV28
d_call: TRBD1
cdr3_nt: TGTGCCAGCAGTTATTGGACAGGGGTGGTGGAAAAACTGTTTTTT
cdr3_aa: CASSYWTGVVEKLFF

j_call: TRBJ1-2
clone_size: -
v_call: TRBV19
d_call: TRBD1
cdr3_nt: TGTGCCAGTAGTATGCACAGGGGGGATGGCTACACCTTC
cdr3_aa: CASSMHRGDGYTF

j_call: TRBJ2-1
clone_size: -
v_call: TRBV6-2/TRBV6-3
d_call: TRBD2
cdr3_nt: TGTGCCAGCAGTTACTCGACTAGCGTGGCCAATGAGCAGTTCTTC
cdr3_aa: CASSYSTSVANEQFF

j_call: TRBJ2-3
clone_size: -
v_call: TRBV5-1
d_call: TRBD2
cdr3_nt: TGCGCCAGCAGCTACTCCGGGACTAGCGGAGACCGCACAGATACGCAGTATTTT
cdr3_aa: CASSYSGTSGDRTDTQYF

j_call: TRBJ2-7
clone_size: once
v_call: TRBV5-4
d_call: TRBD2
cdr3_nt: TGTGCCAGCAGCCGGGAAAATGGACTAGCCGGCGAGCAGTACTTC
cdr3_aa: CASSRENGLAGEQYF

j_call: TRBJ1-6
clone_size: few
v_call: TRBV2
d_call: -
cdr3_nt: TGTGCCAGCAGTGAGGGCCGACGCAACGCACCCCTCCACTTT
cdr3_aa: CASSEGRRNAPLHF

j_call: TRBJ1-6
clone_size: once
v_call: TRBV13
d_call: TRBD1
cdr3_nt: TGTGCCAGCAGCCAAGGGACAGAAAATTCACCCCTCCACTTT
cdr3_aa: CASSQGTENSPLHF

j_call: TRBJ2-1
clone_size: -
v_call: TRBV5-4
d_call: TRBD2
cdr3_nt: TGTGCCAGCAGCTTGGAGGTTAGCGGGAGGGCCCACAATGAGCAGTTCTTC
cdr3_aa: CASSLEVSGRAHNEQFF

j_call: TRBJ2-1
clone_size: once
v_call: TRBV5-1
d_call: -
cdr3_nt: TGCGCCAGCAGCTTGACTGGCCTAGGGGACAATGAGCAGTTCTTC
cdr3_aa: CASSLTGLGDNEQFF

j_call: TRBJ1-2
clone_size: -
v_call: TRBV6-5
d_call: -
cdr3_nt: TGTGCCAGCAGTTACTCGACAGCAAATGGCTACACCTTC
cdr3_aa: CASSYSTANGYTF

j_call: TRBJ2-5
clone_size: -
v_call: TRBV5-4
d_call: -
cdr3_nt: TGTGCCAGCAGCTTGGCAGGGTTCCAAGAGACCCAGTACTTC
cdr3_aa: CASSLAGFQETQYF

j_call: TRBJ1-6
clone_size: -
v_call: TRBV20-1
d_call: -
cdr3_nt: TGCAGTGCTAGCCAGGGTTATCCCCTCCACTTT
cdr3_aa: CSASQGYPLHF

j_call: TRBJ2-2
clone_size: -
v_call: TRBV11-1
d_call: -
cdr3_nt: TGTGCCAGCAGCGTGGGTAGGGGGAGAACCGGGGAGCTGTTTTTT
cdr3_aa: CASSVGRGRTGELFF

j_call: TRBJ1-5
clone_size: -
v_call: TRBV7-8
d_call: -
cdr3_nt: TGTGCCAGCAGCTCAAGACAGGCCTCTAGCAATCAGCCCCAGCATTTT
cdr3_aa: CASSSRQASSNQPQHF

j_call: TRBJ2-1
clone_size: -
v_call: TRBV24-1
d_call: TRBD2
cdr3_nt: TGTGCCACCAGTGATGCGGAGGGACTAGCCTACAATGAGCAGTTCTTC
cdr3_aa: CATSDAEGLAYNEQFF

j_call: TRBJ1-4
clone_size: once
v_call: TRBV14
d_call: TRBD1
cdr3_nt: TGTGCCAGCAGCGTATCCGGGACAGGGGGCATAAAACTGTTTTTT
cdr3_aa: CASSVSGTGGIKLFF

j_call: TRBJ2-1
clone_size: -
v_call: TRBV14
d_call: TRBD2
cdr3_nt: TGTGCCAGCAGCCCGTTAGCGGGAGGGAGGGATGAGCAGTTCTTC
cdr3_aa: CASSPLAGGRDEQFF

j_call: TRBJ1-5
clone_size: -
v_call: TRBV6-2/TRBV6-3
d_call: -
cdr3_nt: TGTGCCAGCAGTTTGCAGGGTTCTAGCAATCAGCCCCAGCATTTT
cdr3_aa: CASSLQGSSNQPQHF

j_call: TRBJ1-4
clone_size: -
v_call: TRBV3-1/TRBV3-2
d_call: TRBD1
cdr3_nt: TGTGCCAGCAGCCGGAACCCGGGACAGGAGAATGAAAAACTGTTTTTT
cdr3_aa: CASSRNPGQENEKLFF

j_call: TRBJ1-1
clone_size: -
v_call: TRBV15
d_call: -
cdr3_nt: TGTGCCACCAGCCACGAGGGACAATTGGAAGCTTTCTTT
cdr3_aa: CATSHEGQLEAFF

j_call: TRBJ1-2
clone_size: -
v_call: TRBV18
d_call: -
cdr3_nt: TGTGCCAGCTCACCACCGGTCTCTAGGAGCTCAGATGGCTACACCTTC
cdr3_aa: CASSPPVSRSSDGYTF

j_call: TRBJ1-6
clone_size: -
v_call: TRBV19
d_call: TRBD1
cdr3_nt: TGTGCCAGTAGTACGGACAGGGCGAATTCACCCCTCCACTTT
cdr3_aa: CASSTDRANSPLHF

j_call: TRBJ1-5
clone_size: -
v_call: TRBV19
d_call: TRBD1
cdr3_nt: TGTGCCAGTAGTACAACAGGGGCCAATCAGCCCCAGCATTTT
cdr3_aa: CASSTTGANQPQHF

j_call: TRBJ2-5
clone_size: -
v_call: TRBV30
d_call: TRBD1
cdr3_nt: TGTGCCTGGACAGGGGGACCACAAGAGACCCAGTACTTC
cdr3_aa: CAWTGGPQETQYF

j_call: TRBJ1-2
clone_size: -
v_call: TRBV11-2
d_call: -
cdr3_nt: TGTGCCAGCAGCCCATTGACGGGTAACTATGGCTACACCTTC
cdr3_aa: CASSPLTGNYGYTF

j_call: TRBJ1-5
clone_size: -
v_call: TRBV19
d_call: -
cdr3_nt: TGTGCCAGTAGTTCTGACAGAGAGAATCAGCCCCAGCATTTT
cdr3_aa: CASSSDRENQPQHF

j_call: TRBJ1-1
clone_size: -
v_call: TRBV24-1
d_call: TRBD1
cdr3_nt: TGTGCCACCAGACGGACAGGGAGTAGTGAAGCTTTCTTT
cdr3_aa: CATRRTGSSEAFF

j_call: TRBJ2-1
clone_size: -
v_call: TRBV9
d_call: TRBD1
cdr3_nt: TGTGCCAGCAGCGGGACAGGGGGCTACAATGAGCAGTTCTTC
cdr3_aa: CASSGTGGYNEQFF

j_call: TRBJ2-5
clone_size: -
v_call: TRBV7-9
d_call: TRBD2
cdr3_nt: TGTGCCAGCAGCCCTGGGACTAAGGAGACCCAGTACTTC
cdr3_aa: CASSPGTKETQYF

j_call: TRBJ1-2
clone_size: -
v_call: TRBV2
d_call: TRBD1
cdr3_nt: TGTGCCAGCAGTCCCAGGGGGACAGGGGTCGCCGCTAACTATGGCTACACCTTC
cdr3_aa: CASSPRGTGVAANYGYTF

j_call: TRBJ2-5
clone_size: -
v_call: TRBV5-6
d_call: -
cdr3_nt: TGTGCCAGCAGCTTGCCAAACAGGAGAGAGACCCAGTACTTC
cdr3_aa: CASSLPNRRETQYF

j_call: TRBJ1-6
clone_size: once
v_call: TRBV2
d_call: TRBD1
cdr3_nt: TGTGCCAGCAGTGAACCAGGGGGCAATTCACCCCTCCACTTT
cdr3_aa: CASSEPGGNSPLHF

j_call: TRBJ1-3
clone_size: -
v_call: TRBV5-5
d_call: -
cdr3_nt: TGTGCCAGCAGCGTGGAACCGGGGAGCTCTGGAAACACCATATATTTT
cdr3_aa: CASSVEPGSSGNTIYF

j_call: TRBJ2-3
clone_size: once
v_call: TRBV30
d_call: TRBD1
cdr3_nt: TGTGCGAGGGACAGCAAAGGGGATACGCAGTATTTT
cdr3_aa: CARDSKGDTQYF

j_call: TRBJ2-1
clone_size: -
v_call: TRBV14
d_call: -
cdr3_nt: TGTGCCAGCAGCCAAGATGTGCGGGGGCCCTACAATGAGCAGTTCTTC
cdr3_aa: CASSQDVRGPYNEQFF

j_call: TRBJ1-2
clone_size: -
v_call: TRBV7-9
d_call: TRBD1
cdr3_nt: TGTGCCAGCAGCTCTCAGGGGGCCAATGGCTACACCTTC
cdr3_aa: CASSSQGANGYTF

j_call: TRBJ1-5
clone_size: -
v_call: TRBV30
d_call: TRBD1
cdr3_nt: TGTGCCTCATGGACAGGGAGCATTAATCAGCCCCAGCATTTT
cdr3_aa: CASWTGSINQPQHF

j_call: TRBJ1-4
clone_size: -
v_call: TRBV7-2
d_call: TRBD1
cdr3_nt: TGTGCCAGCAGCTTAGGACAGGGTGGGAATGAAAAACTGTTTTTT
cdr3_aa: CASSLGQGGNEKLFF

j_call: TRBJ1-5
clone_size: -
v_call: TRBV7-2
d_call: -
cdr3_nt: TGTGCCAGCAGCTTAGTCGGGACAAATAATCAGCCCCAGCATTTT
cdr3_aa: CASSLVGTNNQPQHF

j_call: TRBJ2-2
clone_size: -
v_call: TRBV6-5
d_call: -
cdr3_nt: TGTGCCAGCAGCCAGACAGACGCGAACACCGGGGAGCTGTTTTTT
cdr3_aa: CASSQTDANTGELFF

j_call: TRBJ1-5
clone_size: -
v_call: TRBV19
d_call: -
cdr3_nt: TGTGCCAGTAGTGGCCAAGGGGGCAATCAGCCCCAGCATTTT
cdr3_aa: CASSGQGGNQPQHF

j_call: TRBJ1-5
clone_size: -
v_call: TRBV19
d_call: -
cdr3_nt: TGTGCCAGTAGTATAGAGCCGAAGGGGTCGTATAGCAATCAGCCCCAGCATTTT
cdr3_aa: CASSIEPKGSYSNQPQHF

j_call: TRBJ1-1
clone_size: -
v_call: TRBV4-1
d_call: -
cdr3_nt: TGCGCCAGCAGTCTACAGGGCGCGAACACTGAAGCTTTCTTT
cdr3_aa: CASSLQGANTEAFF

j_call: TRBJ2-1
clone_size: once
v_call: TRBV9
d_call: TRBD2
cdr3_nt: TGTGCCAGCAGCCTATGGCTAGCGGGAGAAAACGATGAGCAGTTCTTC
cdr3_aa: CASSLWLAGENDEQFF

j_call: TRBJ1-6
clone_size: -
v_call: TRBV19
d_call: TRBD1
cdr3_nt: TGTGCCAGTCGGGACAGGGGAAATTCACCCCTCCACTTT
cdr3_aa: CASRDRGNSPLHF